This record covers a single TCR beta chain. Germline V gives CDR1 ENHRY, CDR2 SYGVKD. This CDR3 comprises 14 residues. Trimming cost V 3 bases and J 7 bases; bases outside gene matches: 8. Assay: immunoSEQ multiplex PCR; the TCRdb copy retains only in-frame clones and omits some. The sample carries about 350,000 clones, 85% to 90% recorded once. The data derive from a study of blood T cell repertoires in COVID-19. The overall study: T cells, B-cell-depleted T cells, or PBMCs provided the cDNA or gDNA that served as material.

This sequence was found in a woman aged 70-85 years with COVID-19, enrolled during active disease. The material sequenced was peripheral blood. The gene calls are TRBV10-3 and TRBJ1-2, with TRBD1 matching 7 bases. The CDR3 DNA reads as TGTGCCATCAGTGACACAGGGGAGCTTCTTGGCTACACCTTC. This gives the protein CAISDTGELLGYTF.